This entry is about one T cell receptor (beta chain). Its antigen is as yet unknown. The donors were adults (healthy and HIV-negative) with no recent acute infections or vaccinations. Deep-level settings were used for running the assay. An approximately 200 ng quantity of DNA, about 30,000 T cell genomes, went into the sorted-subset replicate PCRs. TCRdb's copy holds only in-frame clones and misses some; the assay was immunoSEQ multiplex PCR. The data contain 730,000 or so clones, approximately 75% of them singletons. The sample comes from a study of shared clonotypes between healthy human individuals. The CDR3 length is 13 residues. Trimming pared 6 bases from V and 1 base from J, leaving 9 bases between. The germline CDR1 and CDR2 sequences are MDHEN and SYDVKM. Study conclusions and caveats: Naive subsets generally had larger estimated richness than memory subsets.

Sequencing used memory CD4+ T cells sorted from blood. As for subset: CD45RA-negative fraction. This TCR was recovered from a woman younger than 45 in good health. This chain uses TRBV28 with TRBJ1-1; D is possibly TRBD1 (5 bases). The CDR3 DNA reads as TGTGCCAGCAGAATACAGGAGAACACTGAAGCTTTCTTT. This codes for CASRIQENTEAFF.